The 17 T cell receptor beta chains below all came from one sample that was sequenced in a study of CD8 T cells in Susac syndrome. When the RNA was reverse transcribed, random hexamers were used with an input of roughly 0.45 to 1 ug. TCRdb reprocessed the immunoSEQ multiplex PCR reads with MiXCR, giving one entry per CDR3 protein. Of 350,000 to 550,000 distinct CDR3 sequences listed, around 85% are singletons. Source material: CD8+ T cells from PBMCs. The source of these receptors is a human donor with multiple sclerosis.

Only a few counts were recorded for this clonotype. The CDR3 spells CASSLSLGTDTQYF. CDR3 DNA: TGTGCCAGCAGTTTATCCCTAGGAACAGATACGCAGTATTTT. The rearrangement links TRBV27 to TRBJ2-3; the D is unclear. V was clipped by 0 bases and J by 3 bases, with 7 bases between them. CDR3 length: 14 amino acids. The germline V gene encodes CDR1 MNHEY and CDR2 SMNVEV (reference sequence).

The chain uses TRBV5-1 and TRBJ2-7; D unclear. V lost 7 bases and J lost 4, with 15 bases in between. CDR3 length equals 13 residues. Germline CDR1 reads SGHRS; CDR2 reads YFSETQ. The CDR3, as DNA: TGCGCCAGCTTCGACAACCCCGAGTACGAGCAGTACTTC. Translated, it gives CASFDNPEYEQYF.

This clonotype was counted a single time. The chain is built from TRBV28 and TRBJ2-1; 7 positions match TRBD2. Germline V gene sequence: CDR1 MDHEN, CDR2 SYDVKM. J lost 3 bases, V lost 6 bases, and 8 bases had no gene match. This CDR3 is 15 amino acids long. The CDR3: CASSRPWDYYNEQFF. The CDR3 DNA sequence: TGTGCCAGCAGCCGACCCTGGGACTACTACAATGAGCAGTTCTTC.

The chain has TRBV10-1 and TRBJ2-2, with D maybe TRBD1 (6 bases). Trimming removed 0 bases at V and 2 bases at J, with 16 bases between. Germline V gene lookup returns CDR1 WNHNN and CDR2 SYGVQD (reference sequence). CDR3 length equals 18 residues. The CDR3 here is CASSESIWGPQNTGELFF. As DNA, the CDR3 is TGCGCCAGCAGTGAGTCAATCTGGGGGCCGCAAAACACCGGGGAGCTGTTTTTT.

J is TRBJ2-7 and V is TRBV6-5, with TRBD2 identical over 7 bases. Germline trimming cut 2 bases from V and 6 bases from J; bases unmatched to any gene: 7. The CDR3 is 14 amino acids. In germline, CDR1 is MNHEY, CDR2 SVGAGI. CDR3 nucleotides: TGTGCCAGCAGTTACACGGGACCGGGGGGCGAGCAGTACTTC. As protein: CASSYTGPGGEQYF.

The rearrangement uses TRBV30 and TRBJ2-1; D tentatively fits TRBD1 or TRBD2 (5 bases each). Trimming removed 1 base from V and 3 bases from J, with 13 bases in between. The CDR3 contains 15 residues. Germline V gene sequence: CDR1 GTSNPN, CDR2 SVGIG (reference sequence). CDR3 loop: CAWSAGTTYYNEQFF. The CDR3 DNA is TGTGCCTGGAGTGCGGGGACCACCTACTACAATGAGCAGTTCTTC.

This sequence joins TRBV19 and TRBJ2-1; the match to TRBD1 covers 8 bases. With V trimmed by 7 bases and J by 0 bases, 11 bases remained unmatched. Germline CDR1 and CDR2: LNHDA and SQIVND (reference sequence). The CDR3 spans 17 residues. The CDR3 is CASTKSPDRGSYNEQFF. CDR3 nucleotide sequence: TGTGCCAGTACCAAATCCCCAGACAGGGGCTCCTACAATGAGCAGTTCTTC.

The J gene is TRBJ2-1, the V gene TRBV7-6, with 10 positions matching TRBD2. CDR3 length equals 16 residues. Germline V gene sequence: CDR1 SGHVS, CDR2 FNYEAQ. The ends lost 5 bases at V and 8 bases at J; junction bases unmatched: 12. CDR3 amino acids: CASSSPQREGTDEQFF. In nucleotides, the CDR3 is TGTGCCAGCAGCAGCCCACAGCGGGAGGGCACGGATGAGCAGTTCTTC.

The CDR3 here is CASTGQGFDTEAFF. In DNA, the CDR3 is TGTGCCAGCACCGGACAGGGGTTTGACACTGAAGCTTTCTTT. The gene calls are TRBV5-8 and TRBJ1-1; 9 bases map to TRBD1. The length of the CDR3 is 14 residues. J was trimmed by 3 bases and V by 6 bases; bases with no gene match: 6. CDR1 is SGHTS, CDR2 YDEGEE, per germline.

This sequence joins TRBV28 and TRBJ1-1; 7 nucleotides match TRBD1. In germline, CDR1 is MDHEN, CDR2 SYDVKM. V dropped 3 bases and J dropped 10; count of bases not matched to a gene: 5. The CDR3 is 12 residues long. CDR3 in amino acids: CASSFPGQRAFF. In DNA form, the CDR3 reads TGTGCCAGCAGTTTTCCGGGACAGAGAGCTTTCTTT.

The V call is TRBV13, the J call TRBJ2-5; the D is unclear. The length of the CDR3 is 14 residues. Germline loops: CDR1 PRHDT, CDR2 FYEKMQ (reference sequence). V was shortened by 4 bases and J by 5 bases, with 14 bases between the two germline ends. CDR3 sequence: CASSSPISRETQYF. CDR3 bases: TGTGCCAGCAGCTCGCCTATATCTCGGGAGACCCAGTACTTC.

This chain connects TRBV7-6 to TRBJ2-7; no reliable D call. This CDR3 is built from 13 residues. V lost 2 bases, J lost 3 bases, and 8 bases lay in between. The germline CDR1 and CDR2 sequences are SGHVS and FNYEAQ. CDR3: CASSLRPGYEQYF. The CDR3 DNA reads TGTGCCAGCAGCTTACGACCGGGCTACGAGCAGTACTTC.

This sequence joins TRBV27 and TRBJ1-5; TRBD1 matches at 8 bases. With V trimmed by 6 bases and J by 2 bases, 6 bases remained unmatched. CDR3 size: 15 residues. Germline lookup yields CDR1 MNHEY and CDR2 SMNVEV (reference sequence). The CDR3 sequence is CASRADRDGNQPQHF. The CDR3 nucleotides read TGTGCCAGCAGGGCGGACAGGGACGGCAATCAGCCCCAGCATTTT.

CDR3 DNA: TGCGCCAGCAGCCCGGCTACAGGGGTGAACACTGAAGCTTTCTTT. This encodes CASSPATGVNTEAFF. The chain combines TRBV5-1 with TRBJ1-1; 7 bases map to TRBD1. Germline CDR1 is SGHRS and CDR2 is YFSETQ. The CDR3 runs to 15 residues. Unmatched junction bases numbered 6, after V lost 4 bases and J lost 0 bases.

This clonotype has a single count. This chain uses TRBV7-8 with TRBJ1-2; D uncertain. The germline V and J ends were trimmed by 0 bases and 5 bases, with 10 bases remaining between them. Germline values: CDR1 SGHVS, CDR2 FQNEAQ. The length of the CDR3 is 14 residues. As DNA, the CDR3 is TGTGCCAGCAGCTTAGCTCCGGGGTGGTATGGCTACACCTTC. It codes for CASSLAPGWYGYTF.

In its sample, this clonotype was seen a few times. The V and J genes are TRBV5-1 and TRBJ2-7; 10 bases line up with TRBD2. Germline V gene sequence: CDR1 SGHRS, CDR2 YFSETQ. The junction had 15 bases not matched to a gene; V was cut back by 4 bases and J by 5 bases. This CDR3 has 17 amino acids. CDR3 protein: CASSLGRPSGSLDEQYF. In DNA form, the CDR3 reads TGCGCCAGCAGCCTCGGCCGCCCTAGCGGGAGTTTGGACGAGCAGTACTTC.

The rearrangement joins TRBV30 to TRBJ2-7; TRBD2 might be the D (5 bases). Trimming took off 1 base at V and 7 bases at J, with 8 bases between the two ends. Germline lookup yields CDR1 GTSNPN and CDR2 SVGIG (reference sequence). The CDR3 runs to 11 residues. CDR3 amino acids: CAWSGGREQYF. The CDR3 bases are TGTGCCTGGAGTGGAGGGCGAGAGCAGTACTTC.